The T cell receptor beta chain under discussion was sequenced for a study of blood T cell repertoires in COVID-19. The method was immunoSEQ multiplex PCR; TCRdb's version includes in-frame clones alone and lacks a portion of them. The table lists fewer than 200,000 clones, approximately 79% of them singletons. This CDR3 spans 16 amino acids. Germline CDR1 reads SGHTA; CDR2 reads FQGTGA. Trimming removed 0 bases from V and 1 base from J; junction bases left unmatched: 3. The specimen was peripheral blood. This sequence joins TRBV7-3 and TRBJ2-3; 8 bases line up with TRBD1. This sequence originates from a woman of 80 years or more with acute or convalescent COVID-19. The CDR3 DNA sequence: TGTGCCAGCAGCTTAACGGGACAGGTCGGCACAGATACGCAGTATTTT. Protein sequence: CASSLTGQVGTDTQYF.